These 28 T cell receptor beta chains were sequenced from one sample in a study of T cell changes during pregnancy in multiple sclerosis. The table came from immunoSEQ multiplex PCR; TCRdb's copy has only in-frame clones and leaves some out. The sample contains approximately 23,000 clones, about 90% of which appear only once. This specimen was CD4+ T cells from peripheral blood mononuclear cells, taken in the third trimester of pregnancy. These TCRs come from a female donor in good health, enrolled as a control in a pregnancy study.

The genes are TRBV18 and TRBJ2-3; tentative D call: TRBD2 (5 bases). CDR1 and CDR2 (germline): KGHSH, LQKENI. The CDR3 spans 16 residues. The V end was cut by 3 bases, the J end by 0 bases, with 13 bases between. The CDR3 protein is CASSPGAARSTDTQYF. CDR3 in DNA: TGTGCCAGCTCACCTGGAGCGGCCAGGAGCACAGATACGCAGTATTTT.

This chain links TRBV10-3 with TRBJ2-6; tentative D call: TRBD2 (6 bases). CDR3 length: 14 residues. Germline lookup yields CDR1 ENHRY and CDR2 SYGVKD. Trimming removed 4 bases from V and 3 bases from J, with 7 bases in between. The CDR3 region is CAISGLVGANVLTF. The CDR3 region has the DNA TGTGCCATCAGTGGACTAGTTGGGGCCAACGTCCTGACTTTC.

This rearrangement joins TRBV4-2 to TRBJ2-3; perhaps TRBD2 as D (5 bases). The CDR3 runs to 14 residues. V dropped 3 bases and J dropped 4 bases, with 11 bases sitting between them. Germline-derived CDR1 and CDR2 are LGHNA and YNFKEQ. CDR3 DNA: TGTGCCAGCAGCCAGAGCCCGGGGTCAGATACGCAGTATTTT. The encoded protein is CASSQSPGSDTQYF.

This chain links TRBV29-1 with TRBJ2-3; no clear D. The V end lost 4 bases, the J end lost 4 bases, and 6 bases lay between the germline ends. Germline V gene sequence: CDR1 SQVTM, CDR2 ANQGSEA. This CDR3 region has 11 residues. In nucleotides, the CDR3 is TGCAGCGTTGGTTGGCCAGATACGCAGTATTTT. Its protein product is CSVGWPDTQYF.

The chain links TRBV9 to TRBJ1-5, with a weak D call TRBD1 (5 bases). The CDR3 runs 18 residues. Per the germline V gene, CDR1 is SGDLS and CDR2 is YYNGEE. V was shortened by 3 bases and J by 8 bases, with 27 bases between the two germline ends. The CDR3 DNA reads TGTGCCAGCAGCGGAACACTGGGCTACTGGGGGGGGATTGAGCCCCAGCATTTT. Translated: CASSGTLGYWGGIEPQHF.

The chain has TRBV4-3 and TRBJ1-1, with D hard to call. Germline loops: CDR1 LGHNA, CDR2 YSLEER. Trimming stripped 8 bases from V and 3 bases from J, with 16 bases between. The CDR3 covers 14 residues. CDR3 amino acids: CASQAFVGDTEAFF. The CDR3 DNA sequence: TGCGCCAGCCAAGCCTTTGTGGGAGACACTGAAGCTTTCTTT.

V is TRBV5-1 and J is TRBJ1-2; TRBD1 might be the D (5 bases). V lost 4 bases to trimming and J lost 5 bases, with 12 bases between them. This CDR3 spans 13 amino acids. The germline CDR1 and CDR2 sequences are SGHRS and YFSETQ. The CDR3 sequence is CASSSQGAYGYTF. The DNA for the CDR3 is TGCGCCAGCAGCAGCCAGGGTGCGTATGGCTACACCTTC.

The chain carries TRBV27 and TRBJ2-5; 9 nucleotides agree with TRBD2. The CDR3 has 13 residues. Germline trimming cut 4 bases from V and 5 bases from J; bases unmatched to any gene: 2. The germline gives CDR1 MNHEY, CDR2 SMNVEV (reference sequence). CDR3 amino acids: CASSWAGGETQYF. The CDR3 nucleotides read TGTGCCAGCAGTTGGGCGGGAGGGGAGACCCAGTACTTC.

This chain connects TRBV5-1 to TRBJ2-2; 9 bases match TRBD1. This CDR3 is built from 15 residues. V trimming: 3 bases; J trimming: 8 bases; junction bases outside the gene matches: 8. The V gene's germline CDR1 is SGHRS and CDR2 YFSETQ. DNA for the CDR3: TGCGCCAGCAGCTCACCCGGGACAGGGTATGGGGAGCTGTTTTTT. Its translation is CASSSPGTGYGELFF.

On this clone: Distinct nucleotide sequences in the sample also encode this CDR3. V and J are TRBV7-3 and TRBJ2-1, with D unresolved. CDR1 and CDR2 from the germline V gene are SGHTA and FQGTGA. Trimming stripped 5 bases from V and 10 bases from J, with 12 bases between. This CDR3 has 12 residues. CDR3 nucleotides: TGTGCCAGCAGCCCGAATAGTAAAGAGCAGTTCTTC. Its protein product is CASSPNSKEQFF.

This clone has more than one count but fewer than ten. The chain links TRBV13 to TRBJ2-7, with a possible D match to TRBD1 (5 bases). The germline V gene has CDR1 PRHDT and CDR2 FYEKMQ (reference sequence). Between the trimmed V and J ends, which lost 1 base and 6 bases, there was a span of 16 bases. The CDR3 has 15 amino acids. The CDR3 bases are TGTGCCAGCAGCTTAGTGCAGGGTAATATTGGCGAGCAGTACTTC. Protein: CASSLVQGNIGEQYF.

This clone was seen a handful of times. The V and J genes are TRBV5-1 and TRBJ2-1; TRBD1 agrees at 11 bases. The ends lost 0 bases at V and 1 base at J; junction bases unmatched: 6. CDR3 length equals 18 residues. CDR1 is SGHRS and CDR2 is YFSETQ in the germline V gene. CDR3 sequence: CASSLAGQGARSYNEQFF. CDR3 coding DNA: TGCGCCAGCAGCTTGGCTGGACAGGGGGCGCGGTCCTACAATGAGCAGTTCTTC. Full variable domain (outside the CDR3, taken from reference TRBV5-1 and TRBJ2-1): KAGVTQTPRYLIKTRGQQVTLSCSPISGHRSVSWYQQTPGQGLQFLFEYFSETQRNKGNFPGRFSGRQFSNSRSEMNVSTLELGDSALYLCASSLAGQGARSYNEQFFGPGTRLTVL.

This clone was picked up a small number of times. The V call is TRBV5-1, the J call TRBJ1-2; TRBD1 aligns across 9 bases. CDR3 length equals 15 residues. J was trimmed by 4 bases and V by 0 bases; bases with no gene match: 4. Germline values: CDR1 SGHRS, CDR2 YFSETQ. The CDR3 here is CASSLGGQGGYGYTF. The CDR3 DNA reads TGCGCCAGCAGCTTGGGGGGACAGGGAGGCTATGGCTACACCTTC.

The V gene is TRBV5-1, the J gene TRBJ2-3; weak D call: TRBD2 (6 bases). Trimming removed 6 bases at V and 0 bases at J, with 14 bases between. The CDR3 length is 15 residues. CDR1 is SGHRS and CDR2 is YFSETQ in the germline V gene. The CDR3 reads CASTPGGTSTDTQYF. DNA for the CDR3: TGCGCCAGCACCCCCGGAGGGACTAGCACAGATACGCAGTATTTT.

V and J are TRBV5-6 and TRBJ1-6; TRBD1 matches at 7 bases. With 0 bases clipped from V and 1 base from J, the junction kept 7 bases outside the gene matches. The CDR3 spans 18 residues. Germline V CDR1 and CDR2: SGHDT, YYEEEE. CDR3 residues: CASSLEQGKGSYNSPLHF. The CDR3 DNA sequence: TGTGCCAGCAGCTTGGAACAGGGGAAGGGGTCCTATAATTCACCCCTCCACTTT.

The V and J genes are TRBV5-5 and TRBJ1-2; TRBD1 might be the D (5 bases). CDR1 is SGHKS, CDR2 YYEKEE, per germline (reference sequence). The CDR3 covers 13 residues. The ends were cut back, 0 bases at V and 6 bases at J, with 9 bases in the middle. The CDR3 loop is CASSLAQGNGYTF. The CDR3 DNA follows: TGTGCCAGCAGCTTGGCGCAGGGAAATGGCTACACCTTC.

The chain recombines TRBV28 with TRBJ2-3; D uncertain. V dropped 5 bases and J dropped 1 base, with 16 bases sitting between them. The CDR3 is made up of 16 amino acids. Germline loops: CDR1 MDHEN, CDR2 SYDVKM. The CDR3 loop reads CASSDRLLSGTDTQYF. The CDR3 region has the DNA TGTGCCAGCAGTGACCGACTGCTCTCCGGCACAGATACGCAGTATTTT. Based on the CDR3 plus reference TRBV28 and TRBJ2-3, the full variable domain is DVKVTQSSRYLVKRTGEKVFLECVQDMDHENMFWYRQDPGLGLRLIYFSYDVKMKEKGDIPEGYSVSREKKERFSLILESASTNQTSMYLCASSDRLLSGTDTQYFGPGTRLTVL.

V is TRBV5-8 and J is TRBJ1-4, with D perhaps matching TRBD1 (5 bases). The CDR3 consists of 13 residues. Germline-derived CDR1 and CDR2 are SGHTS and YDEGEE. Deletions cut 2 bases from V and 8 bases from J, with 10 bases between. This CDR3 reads CASSFWGREKLFF. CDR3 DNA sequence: TGTGCCAGCAGCTTCTGGGGGAGGGAAAAACTGTTTTTT.

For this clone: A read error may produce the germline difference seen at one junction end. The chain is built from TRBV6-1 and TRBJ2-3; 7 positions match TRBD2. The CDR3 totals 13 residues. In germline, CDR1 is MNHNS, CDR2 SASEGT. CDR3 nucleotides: TGTGCGAGCAACGGACTAGGGACAGATACGCAGTATTTT. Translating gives CASNGLGTDTQYF.

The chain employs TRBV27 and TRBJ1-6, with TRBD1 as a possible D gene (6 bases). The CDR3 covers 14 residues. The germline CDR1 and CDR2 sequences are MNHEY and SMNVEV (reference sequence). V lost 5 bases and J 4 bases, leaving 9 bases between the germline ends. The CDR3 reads CASSQQGYNSPLHF. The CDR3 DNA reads TGTGCCAGCAGTCAACAGGGTTATAATTCACCCCTCCACTTT.

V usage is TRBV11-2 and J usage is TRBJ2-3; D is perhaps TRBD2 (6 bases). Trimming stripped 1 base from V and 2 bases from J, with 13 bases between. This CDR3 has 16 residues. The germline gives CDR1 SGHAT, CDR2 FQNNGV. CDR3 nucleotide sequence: TGTGCCAGCAGCTTAGCGATACTAGCTTCCACAGATACGCAGTATTTT. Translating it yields CASSLAILASTDTQYF.

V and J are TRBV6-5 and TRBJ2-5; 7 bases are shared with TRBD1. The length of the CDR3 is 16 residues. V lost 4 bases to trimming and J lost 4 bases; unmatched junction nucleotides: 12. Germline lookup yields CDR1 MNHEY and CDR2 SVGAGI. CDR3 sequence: CASSSRDRKTRETQYF. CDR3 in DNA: TGTGCCAGCAGTTCCCGGGACAGAAAAACGAGAGAGACCCAGTACTTC.

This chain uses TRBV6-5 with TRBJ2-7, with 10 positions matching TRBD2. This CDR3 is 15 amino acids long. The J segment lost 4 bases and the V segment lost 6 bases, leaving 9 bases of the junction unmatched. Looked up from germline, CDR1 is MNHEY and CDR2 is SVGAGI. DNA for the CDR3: TGTGCCAGCAGCAGAACTAGCGGGATCGTGTACGAGCAGTACTTC. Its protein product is CASSRTSGIVYEQYF.

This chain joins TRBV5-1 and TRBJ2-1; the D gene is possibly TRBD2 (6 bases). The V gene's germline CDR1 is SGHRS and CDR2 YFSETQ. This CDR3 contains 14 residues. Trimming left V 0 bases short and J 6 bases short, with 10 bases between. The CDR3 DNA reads TGCGCCAGCAGCTTGGACGGGGGAACCAATGAGCAGTTCTTC. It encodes CASSLDGGTNEQFF.

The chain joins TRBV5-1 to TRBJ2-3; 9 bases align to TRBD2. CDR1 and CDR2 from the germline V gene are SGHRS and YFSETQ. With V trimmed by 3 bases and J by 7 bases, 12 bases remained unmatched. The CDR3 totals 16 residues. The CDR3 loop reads CASSSGGLAGRNTQYF. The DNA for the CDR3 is TGCGCCAGCAGCTCCGGGGGGCTAGCGGGACGGAATACGCAGTATTTT.

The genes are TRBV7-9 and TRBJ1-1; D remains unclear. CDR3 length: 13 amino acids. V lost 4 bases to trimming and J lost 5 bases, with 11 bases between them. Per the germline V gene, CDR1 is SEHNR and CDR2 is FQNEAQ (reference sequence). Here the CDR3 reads CASSSRHKTEAFF. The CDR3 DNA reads TGTGCCAGCAGCTCCCGACATAAAACTGAAGCTTTCTTT.

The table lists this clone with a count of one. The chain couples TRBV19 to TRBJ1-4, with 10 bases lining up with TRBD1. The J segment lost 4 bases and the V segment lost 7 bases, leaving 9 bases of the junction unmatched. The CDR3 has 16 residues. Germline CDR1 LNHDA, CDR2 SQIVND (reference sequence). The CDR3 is CASTPTGGWGNEKLFF. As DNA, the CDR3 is TGTGCCAGTACGCCGACAGGGGGCTGGGGTAATGAAAAACTGTTTTTT.

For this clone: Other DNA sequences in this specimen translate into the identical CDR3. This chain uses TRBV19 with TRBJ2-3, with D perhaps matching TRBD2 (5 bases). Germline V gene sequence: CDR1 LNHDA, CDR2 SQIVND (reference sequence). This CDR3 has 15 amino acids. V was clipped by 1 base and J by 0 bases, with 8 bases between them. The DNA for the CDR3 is TGTGCCAGTAGTATAGGTGGCGGGAGCACAGATACGCAGTATTTT. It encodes CASSIGGGSTDTQYF.